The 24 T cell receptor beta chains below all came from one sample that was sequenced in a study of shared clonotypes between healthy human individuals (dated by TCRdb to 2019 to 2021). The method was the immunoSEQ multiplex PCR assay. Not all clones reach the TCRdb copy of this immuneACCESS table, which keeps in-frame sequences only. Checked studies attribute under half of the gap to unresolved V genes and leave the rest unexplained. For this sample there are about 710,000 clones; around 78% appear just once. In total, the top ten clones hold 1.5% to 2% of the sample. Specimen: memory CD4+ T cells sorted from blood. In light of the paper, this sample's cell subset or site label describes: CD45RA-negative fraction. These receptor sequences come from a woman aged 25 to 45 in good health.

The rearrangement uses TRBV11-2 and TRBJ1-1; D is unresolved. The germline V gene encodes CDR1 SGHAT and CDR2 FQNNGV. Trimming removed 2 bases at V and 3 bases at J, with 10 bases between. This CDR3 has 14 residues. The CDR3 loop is CASSLSGEDTEAFF. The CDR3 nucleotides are TGTGCCAGCAGCTTATCCGGGGAGGACACTGAAGCTTTCTTT.

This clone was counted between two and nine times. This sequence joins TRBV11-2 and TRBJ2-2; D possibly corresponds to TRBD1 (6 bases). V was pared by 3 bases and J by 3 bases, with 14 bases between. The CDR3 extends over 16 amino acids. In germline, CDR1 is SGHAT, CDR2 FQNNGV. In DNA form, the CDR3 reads TGTGCCAGCAGCTTCGAGAGCAGGGGATACACCGGGGAGCTGTTTTTT. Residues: CASSFESRGYTGELFF.

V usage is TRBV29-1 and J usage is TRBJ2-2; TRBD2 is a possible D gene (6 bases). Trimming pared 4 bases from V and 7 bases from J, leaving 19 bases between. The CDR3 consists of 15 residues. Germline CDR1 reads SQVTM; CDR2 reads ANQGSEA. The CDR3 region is CSVGAGGGLGGELFF. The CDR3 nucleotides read TGCAGCGTTGGGGCGGGTGGGGGACTTGGCGGGGAGCTGTTTTTT.

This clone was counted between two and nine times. The CDR3 protein is CASSSGAGTEAFF. The CDR3 region has the DNA TGTGCCAGCAGTTCCGGCGCGGGGACTGAAGCTTTCTTT. This chain links TRBV27 with TRBJ1-1, with D unclear. Germline V gene data show CDR1 as MNHEY and CDR2 as SMNVEV (reference sequence). The V gene lost 4 bases and the J gene lost 5 bases, with 11 bases spanning the gap. The CDR3 totals 13 residues.

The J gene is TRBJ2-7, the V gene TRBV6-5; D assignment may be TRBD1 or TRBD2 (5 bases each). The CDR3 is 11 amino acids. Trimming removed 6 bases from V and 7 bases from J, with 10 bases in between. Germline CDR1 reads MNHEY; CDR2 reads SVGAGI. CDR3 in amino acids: CASRGPGEQYF. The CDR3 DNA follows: TGTGCCAGCAGGGGACCTGGGGAGCAGTACTTC.

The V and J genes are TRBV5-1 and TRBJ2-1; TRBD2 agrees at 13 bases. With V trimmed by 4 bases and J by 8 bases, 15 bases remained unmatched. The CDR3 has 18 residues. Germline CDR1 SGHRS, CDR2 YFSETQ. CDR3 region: CASSTGTSGNYPSDEQFF. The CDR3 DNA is TGCGCCAGCAGCACCGGGACTAGCGGGAACTACCCGAGCGATGAGCAGTTCTTC.

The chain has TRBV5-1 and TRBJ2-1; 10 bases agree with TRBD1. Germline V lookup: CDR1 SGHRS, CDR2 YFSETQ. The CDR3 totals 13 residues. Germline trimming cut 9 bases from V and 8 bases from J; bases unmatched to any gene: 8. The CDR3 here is CATAGQGSDEQFF. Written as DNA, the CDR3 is TGCGCCACCGCGGGACAGGGGTCCGATGAGCAGTTCTTC. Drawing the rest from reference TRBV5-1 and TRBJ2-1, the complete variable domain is KAGVTQTPRYLIKTRGQQVTLSCSPISGHRSVSWYQQTPGQGLQFLFEYFSETQRNKGNFPGRFSGRQFSNSRSEMNVSTLELGDSALYLCATAGQGSDEQFFGPGTRLTVL.

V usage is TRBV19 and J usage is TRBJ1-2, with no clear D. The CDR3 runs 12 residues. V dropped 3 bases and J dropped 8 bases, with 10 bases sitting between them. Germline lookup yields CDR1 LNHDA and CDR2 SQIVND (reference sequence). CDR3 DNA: TGTGCCAGTAGTATGGGAGGTTACGGCTACACCTTC. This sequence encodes CASSMGGYGYTF.

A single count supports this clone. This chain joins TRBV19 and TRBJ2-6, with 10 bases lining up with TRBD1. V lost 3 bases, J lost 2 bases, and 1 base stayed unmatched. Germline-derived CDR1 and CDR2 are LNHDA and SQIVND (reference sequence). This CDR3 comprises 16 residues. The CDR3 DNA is TGTGCCAGTAGTATTGGACAGGGGGCTGGGGCCAACGTCCTGACTTTC. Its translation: CASSIGQGAGANVLTF.

Here the CDR3 DNA reads TGTGCCAGCATCTCGGGGGTTGAGCAGTTCTTC. This sequence encodes CASISGVEQFF. This rearrangement joins TRBV27 to TRBJ2-1; D may be TRBD2 (6 bases). The CDR3 is made up of 11 amino acids. V lost 7 bases to trimming and J lost 9 bases, with 10 bases between them. Germline CDR1 MNHEY, CDR2 SMNVEV (reference sequence).

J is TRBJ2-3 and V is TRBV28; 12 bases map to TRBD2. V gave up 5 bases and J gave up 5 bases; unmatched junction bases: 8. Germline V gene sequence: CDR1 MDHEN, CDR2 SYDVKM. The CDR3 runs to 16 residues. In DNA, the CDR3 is TGTGCCAGCAGTGACGCTAGCGGGAGGGCGGAAGATACGCAGTATTTT. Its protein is CASSDASGRAEDTQYF.

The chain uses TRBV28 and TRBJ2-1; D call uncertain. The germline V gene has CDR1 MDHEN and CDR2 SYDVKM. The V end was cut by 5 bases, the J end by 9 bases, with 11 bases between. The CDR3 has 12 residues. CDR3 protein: CASSQTDGEQFF. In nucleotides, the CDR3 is TGTGCCAGCAGTCAGACGGACGGTGAGCAGTTCTTC.

In DNA form, the CDR3 reads TGCGCCAGCAGACCCGGACGTTCCTACGAGCAGTACTTC. Translated: CASRPGRSYEQYF. The V call is TRBV5-1, the J call TRBJ2-7; D not certain. Germline V CDR1 and CDR2: SGHRS, YFSETQ. V was pared by 5 bases and J by 1 base, with 10 bases between. CDR3 length: 13 amino acids.

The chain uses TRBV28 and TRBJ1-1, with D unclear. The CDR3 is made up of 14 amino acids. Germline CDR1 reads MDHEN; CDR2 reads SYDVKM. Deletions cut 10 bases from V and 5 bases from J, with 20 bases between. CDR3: CATFKAAGGTEAFF. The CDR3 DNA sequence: TGTGCCACCTTCAAAGCAGCCGGAGGGACTGAAGCTTTCTTT.

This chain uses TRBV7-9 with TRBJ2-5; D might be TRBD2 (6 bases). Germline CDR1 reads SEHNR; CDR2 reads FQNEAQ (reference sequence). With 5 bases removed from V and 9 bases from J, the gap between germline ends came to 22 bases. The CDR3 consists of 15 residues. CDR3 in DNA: TGTGCCAGCAGCCACGTTACGGGAGCGAAGAGACCCCAGTACTTC. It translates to CASSHVTGAKRPQYF.

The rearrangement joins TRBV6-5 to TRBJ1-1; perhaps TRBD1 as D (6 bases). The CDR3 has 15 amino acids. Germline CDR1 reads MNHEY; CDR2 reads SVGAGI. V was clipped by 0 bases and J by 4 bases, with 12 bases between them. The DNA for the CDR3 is TGTGCCAGCAGTTACTCGAGACAGGTTTTCACTGAAGCTTTCTTT. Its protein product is CASSYSRQVFTEAFF.

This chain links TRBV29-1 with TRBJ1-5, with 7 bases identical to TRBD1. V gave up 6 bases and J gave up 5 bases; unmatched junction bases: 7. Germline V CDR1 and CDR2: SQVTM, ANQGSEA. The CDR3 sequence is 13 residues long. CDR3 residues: CSVQDRWDQPQHF. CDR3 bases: TGCAGCGTCCAGGACAGGTGGGATCAGCCCCAGCATTTT.

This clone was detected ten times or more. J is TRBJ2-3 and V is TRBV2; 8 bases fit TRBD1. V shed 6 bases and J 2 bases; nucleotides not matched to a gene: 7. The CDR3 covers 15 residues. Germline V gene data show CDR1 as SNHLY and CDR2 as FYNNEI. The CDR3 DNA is TGTGCCAGCAGCCTCCGGACAGGGCCCACAGATACGCAGTATTTT. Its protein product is CASSLRTGPTDTQYF.

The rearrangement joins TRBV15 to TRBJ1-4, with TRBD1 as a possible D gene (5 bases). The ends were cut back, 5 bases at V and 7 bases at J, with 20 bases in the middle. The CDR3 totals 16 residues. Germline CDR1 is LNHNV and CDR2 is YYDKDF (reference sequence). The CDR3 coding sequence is TGTGCCACCAGCGCTTCTTTAGGGGCTAAGAGTGAAAAACTGTTTTTT. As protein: CATSASLGAKSEKLFF.

The CDR3 loop is CASRSGNLRSSPRYF. The CDR3 DNA reads as TGTGCCAGCAGATCAGGGAATCTGCGCTCTAGCCCTCGGTACTTC. The V call is TRBV28, the J call TRBJ2-4, with D perhaps given as TRBD1 or TRBD2 (5 bases each). The length of the CDR3 is 15 residues. CDR1 and CDR2 (germline): MDHEN, SYDVKM. V lost 6 bases and J 15 bases, leaving 27 bases between the germline ends.

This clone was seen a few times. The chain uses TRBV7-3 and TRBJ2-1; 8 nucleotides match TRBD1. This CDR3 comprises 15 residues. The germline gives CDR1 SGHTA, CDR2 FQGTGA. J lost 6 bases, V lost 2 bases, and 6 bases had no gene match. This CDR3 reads CASSLGRGQFNEQFF. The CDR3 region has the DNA TGTGCCAGCAGCTTAGGCAGGGGGCAGTTCAATGAGCAGTTCTTC. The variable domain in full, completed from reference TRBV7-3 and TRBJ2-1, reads GAGVSQTPSNKVTEKGKYVELRCDPISGHTALYWYRQSLGQGPEFLIYFQGTGAADDSGLPNDRFFAVRPEGSVSTLKIQRTERGDSAVYLCASSLGRGQFNEQFFGPGTRLTVL.

CDR3 sequence reads: CASSGASKNEQFF. CDR3 bases: TGTGCCAGCAGCGGTGCTAGCAAGAATGAGCAGTTCTTC. The rearrangement uses TRBV11-3 and TRBJ2-1; TRBD2 might be the D (5 bases). Deletions cut 5 bases from V and 7 bases from J, with 12 bases between. In germline, CDR1 is SGHNT, CDR2 YENEEA. The CDR3 spans 13 residues. Full variable domain (outside the CDR3, taken from reference TRBV11-3 and TRBJ2-1): EAGVVQSPRYKIIEKKQPVAFWCNPISGHNTLYWYLQNLGQGPELLIRYENEEAVDDSQLPKDRFSAERLKGVDSTLKIQPAELGDSAVYLCASSGASKNEQFFGPGTRLTVL.

The CDR3 reads CASTGTAGTEAFF. As DNA, the CDR3 is TGTGCCAGCACTGGGACAGCGGGCACTGAAGCTTTCTTT. The chain has TRBV6-1 and TRBJ1-1, with 7 bases identical to TRBD1. The CDR3 runs to 13 residues. Germline CDR1 reads MNHNS; CDR2 reads SASEGT. Losses at the gene ends were 7 bases for V and 4 bases for J; bases not matched to a gene: 6.

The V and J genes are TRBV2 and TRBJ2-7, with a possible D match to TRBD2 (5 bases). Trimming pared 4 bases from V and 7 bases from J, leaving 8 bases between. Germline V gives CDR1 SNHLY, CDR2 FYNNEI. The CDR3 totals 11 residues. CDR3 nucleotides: TGTGCCAGCAGTGCCAGAGGGGAGCAGTACTTC. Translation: CASSARGEQYF.